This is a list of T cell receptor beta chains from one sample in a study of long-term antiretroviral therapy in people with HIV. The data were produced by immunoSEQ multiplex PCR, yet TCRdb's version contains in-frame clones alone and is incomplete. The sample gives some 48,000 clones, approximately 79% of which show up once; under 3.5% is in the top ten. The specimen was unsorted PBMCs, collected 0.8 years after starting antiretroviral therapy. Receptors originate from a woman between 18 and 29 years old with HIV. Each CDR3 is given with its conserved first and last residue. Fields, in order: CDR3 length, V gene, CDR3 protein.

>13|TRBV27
CASSGGGWRGYTF
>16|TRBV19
CASSIEGTGGPGELFF
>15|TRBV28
CASISRGRAGVEQYF
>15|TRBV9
CASSASASGGRVAFF
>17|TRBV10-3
CAISESTLTGGGNEQFF
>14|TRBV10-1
CASSESKIADTQYF
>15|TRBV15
CATSRADGSSYEQYF
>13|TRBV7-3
CASSLTGGEPQHF
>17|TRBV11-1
CASSSALAGASYNEQFF
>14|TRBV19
CASKLGRRTGELFF
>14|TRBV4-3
CASSQGTSPGELFF
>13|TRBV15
CATGEGLAYEQYF
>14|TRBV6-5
CASSYGGTGYEQFF
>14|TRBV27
CASSLSSNGAEAFF
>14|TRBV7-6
CASSEGWGTDTQYF
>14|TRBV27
CATSSGSPPYEQYF
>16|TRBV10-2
CASRSGTGYRWNEQYF
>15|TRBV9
CASSAFNDRTYEQYF
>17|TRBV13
CASSLEAPTANTGELFF
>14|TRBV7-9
CASSTLAGGYEQYF
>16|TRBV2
CASRRLAGGPANEQFF
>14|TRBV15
CATSRPGVNTEAFF
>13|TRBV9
CASSYDFQETQYF
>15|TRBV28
CASSLRGGTKNIQYF
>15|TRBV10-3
CAISDQRRIQETQYF